Shown below are 8 T cell receptor beta chains from a single sample sequenced in a study of brain T cells in children with intractable seizures. Time point in this sample: blood from clinic visit 5 months post-surgery; TSC patient then seizure free. Sequenced by immunoSEQ multiplex PCR; TCRdb stores in-frame clones only, minus some. The sample gives 340,000 or so clones, about 94% of which show up once; about 6% is in the top ten. The sequences come from peripheral blood, collected less than 6 months after surgery. Receptors were obtained from a boy younger than two with tuberous sclerosis and intractable seizures.

The chain combines TRBV29-1 with TRBJ2-2; 8 bases align to TRBD2. There are 17 residues in the CDR3. CDR1 is SQVTM and CDR2 is ANQGSEA in the germline V gene. Trimming removed 0 bases from V and 2 bases from J; junction bases left unmatched: 8. In DNA, the CDR3 is TGCAGCGTTGAAGATCTAAAAGCGGGAGAAAACACCGGGGAGCTGTTTTTT. Translated: CSVEDLKAGENTGELFF.

V and J are TRBV13 and TRBJ2-5; 10 nucleotides agree with TRBD2. The CDR3 has 16 residues. Germline V gene sequence: CDR1 PRHDT, CDR2 FYEKMQ (reference sequence). The J segment lost 5 bases and the V segment lost 6 bases, leaving 12 bases of the junction unmatched. This chain's CDR3 is CASSGRPSGREETQYF. The CDR3 region has the DNA TGTGCCAGCAGTGGAAGGCCGAGCGGGAGGGAGGAGACCCAGTACTTC.

This chain joins TRBV6-5 and TRBJ1-1; a possible D gene is TRBD1 (5 bases). The V gene lost 4 bases and the J gene lost 6 bases, with 18 bases spanning the gap. Germline CDR1 and CDR2: MNHEY and SVGAGI. The CDR3 consists of 15 residues. The DNA of the CDR3 is TGTGCCAGCAGTTTAAAACTTGACAGTCGTTCTGAAGCTTTCTTT. Its protein product is CASSLKLDSRSEAFF.

This clone was recorded a few times. This rearrangement joins TRBV19 to TRBJ2-7; possibly TRBD2 for D (5 bases). This CDR3 is built from 12 residues. V dropped 8 bases and J dropped 6 bases, with 14 bases sitting between them. Germline CDR1 LNHDA, CDR2 SQIVND (reference sequence). The CDR3 bases are TGTGCCAGTGCCGGTGGAGGCGGCGAGCAGTACTTC. Protein: CASAGGGGEQYF.

The rearrangement links TRBV2 to TRBJ2-2; TRBD2 aligns across 10 bases. Germline-derived CDR1 and CDR2 are SNHLY and FYNNEI. The CDR3 covers 17 residues. V was clipped by 2 bases and J by 6 bases; unmatched bases: 9. The DNA of the CDR3 is TGTGCCAGCAGTGAACTAGCGGGAGTTCTTTTAGCCGGGGAGCTGTTTTTT. It specifies CASSELAGVLLAGELFF.

V and J are TRBV27 and TRBJ1-5, with D perhaps TRBD1 (5 bases). The CDR3 is made up of 14 amino acids. Germline V gene lookup returns CDR1 MNHEY and CDR2 SMNVEV (reference sequence). Trimming took 5 bases from V and 0 from J, leaving 8 bases between them. The CDR3 coding sequence is TGTGCCAGCAGTGTCAGGGATAGCAATCAGCCCCAGCATTTT. It specifies CASSVRDSNQPQHF.

The V and J genes are TRBV4-1 and TRBJ1-4; D gene unclear. This CDR3 region has 18 residues. The germline V and J ends were trimmed by 0 bases and 7 bases, with 21 bases remaining between them. Germline V gene data show CDR1 as MGHRA and CDR2 as YSYEKL. CDR3 in amino acids: CASSQDELTGPPGEKLFF. The CDR3 DNA reads as TGCGCCAGCAGCCAAGATGAGCTAACCGGGCCGCCGGGTGAAAAACTGTTTTTT.

This chain joins TRBV11-3 and TRBJ2-1; possibly TRBD2 for D (6 bases). V lost 2 bases and J 0 bases, leaving 11 bases between the germline ends. Germline V lookup: CDR1 SGHNT, CDR2 YENEEA. The CDR3 totals 16 residues. Here the CDR3 reads CASSLLAVSSYNEQFF. The CDR3 DNA reads TGTGCCAGCAGCTTATTAGCGGTCAGCTCCTACAATGAGCAGTTCTTC.